This TCR beta chain emerged from a study of blood T cell repertoires in COVID-19 (dated by TCRdb to 2018 to 2020). Regarding the research as a whole: Samples from collaborators originated in the United States, Italy and Spain and spanned both the acute and convalescent phases of COVID-19. Samples came from the ongoing ImmuneRACE study (first 160 participants) plus 1,254 subjects from 6 global collaborators. A de-identified subject ID, COVID-19 status, age in years and sex were almost always included in the sample metadata. Where available, HLA class I and class II types were taken from metadata supplied by the sample provider and were not determined by assay-based typing. The material from the prospective study consisted of cDNA or gDNA derived from T cells, B-cell-depleted T cells, or PBMCs. Subjects who had been exposed to COVID-19, were actively infected with it, or had recovered from it provided the deeply sampled blood TCRbeta repertoires that made up the dataset. The repertoires were released in a freely available public database meant as a resource for research on the immune response to SARS-CoV-2.

Note on this clone: Its antigen remains unidentified. No clone much larger than this one lies a single base away; base qualities are absent.

TCRbeta CDR3 regions were amplified from genomic DNA by means of the immunoSEQ Assay, a bias-controlled multiplex PCR. The original pipeline was this. The number of nucleated cells in each sample was estimated by amplification of reference gene primers within the assay. To quantify the absolute abundance of each unique TCRbeta CDR3 rearrangement, sequence reads were collapsed and filtered. Productive Simpson clonality was computed per sample as the square root of Simpson's diversity index over productive rearrangements. TCRdb holds this immuneACCESS table with in-frame rearrangements only. Some clones are missing; in checked studies, unresolved V genes explain under half, and the rest has no known cause. That table is the source of V, J and clone size, and D and trimming were worked out from the DNA. Within this sample are about 150,000 clones, with roughly 88% of them counted one time only. The ten largest clones take up around 5.1% of the sample.

The paper as a whole reports these results and caveats: Clinical and demographic metadata were provided uncurated, with the amount varying by source and participant.

In Seattle, one collaborating source enrolled patients while the infection was active and tracked those patients longitudinally over the course of disease. Collaborating institutions collected whole blood in K2EDTA tubes following their own protocols. For TCRbeta analysis, collaborators shipped samples in one of three forms: frozen whole blood, isolated PBMCs, or DNA extracted from either of those sample types. As encoded in the germline V gene (reference sequence), CDR1 is MNHEY while CDR2 is SMNVEV. V and J are truncated by 7 bases and 9 bases respectively, leaving an intervening sequence of 19 bases. The CDR3 measures 14 amino acids from cysteine to phenylalanine. Only the CDR3 region is kept as DNA, spanning 42 bases read in frame from base 1.

The chain was built from TRBV27 and TRBJ1-5; a weak D assignment points to TRBD1 (6 bases agree). The receptor was derived from a man aged 18 to 29 with COVID-19, enrolled during active disease. Sequenced sample: peripheral blood. The DNA sequence is given as TGTGCCAGCATGAGGGCAGGGGAAAGGAGGCCCCAGCATTTT. Translation gives CASMRAGERRPQHF.